This T cell receptor (beta chain) was retrieved from a study of T-cell memory formation after mild COVID-19. Trimming removed 5 bases from V and 16 bases from J; junction bases left unmatched: 24. CDR3 length: 16 residues. Germline CDR1 is GTSNPN and CDR2 is SVGIG (reference sequence). This clonotype has a handful of counts. Its antigen is unknown. Study-level points and caveats: Among clones contracting day 15 to 85, CD4/CD8 was balanced, whereas later expanders leaned CD4+.

Amplification by 5'RACE using constant-segment primers produced TCR alpha and TCR beta cDNA libraries that carried sample barcodes and UMIs. MiXCR, run by TCRdb on the 5' RACE reads, gives a single entry per CDR3 protein. The table has 300,000 to 400,000 distinct CDR3 sequences, around a sixth seen once. The receptor's source is a man aged 18 to 30 who had mild COVID-19 (a few samples of this study predate the infection). Cell type and time point are not known. This rearrangement joins TRBV30 to TRBJ2-1; TRBD2 aligns across 9 bases. Source material: PBMCs or a T cell subset sorted from them (not recorded which). The CDR3 sequence: CAWEDRYSVAGGPGFF. Here the CDR3 DNA reads TGTGCCTGGGAGGACCGATACTCGGTCGCGGGGGGGCCGGGATTCTTC.